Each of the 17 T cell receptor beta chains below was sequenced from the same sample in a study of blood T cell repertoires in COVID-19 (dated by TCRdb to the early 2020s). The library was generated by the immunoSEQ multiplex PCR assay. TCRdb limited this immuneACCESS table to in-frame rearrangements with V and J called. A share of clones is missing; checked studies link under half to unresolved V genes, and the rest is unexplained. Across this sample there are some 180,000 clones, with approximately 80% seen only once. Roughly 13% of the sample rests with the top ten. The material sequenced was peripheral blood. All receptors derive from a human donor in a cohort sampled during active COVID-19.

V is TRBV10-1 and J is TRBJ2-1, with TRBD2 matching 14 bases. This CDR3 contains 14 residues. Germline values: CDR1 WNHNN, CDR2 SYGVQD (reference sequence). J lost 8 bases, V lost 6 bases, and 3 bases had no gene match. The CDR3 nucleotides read TGCGCCAGCAGCGCGGGACTAGCGGGAGATGAGCAGTTCTTC. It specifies CASSAGLAGDEQFF.

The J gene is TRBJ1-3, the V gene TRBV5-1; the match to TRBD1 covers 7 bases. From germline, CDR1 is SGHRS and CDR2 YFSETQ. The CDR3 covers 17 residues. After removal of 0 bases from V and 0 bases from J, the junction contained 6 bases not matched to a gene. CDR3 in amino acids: CASSLVGQAASGNTIYF. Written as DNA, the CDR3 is TGCGCCAGCAGCTTGGTCGGACAGGCCGCCTCTGGAAACACCATATATTTT.

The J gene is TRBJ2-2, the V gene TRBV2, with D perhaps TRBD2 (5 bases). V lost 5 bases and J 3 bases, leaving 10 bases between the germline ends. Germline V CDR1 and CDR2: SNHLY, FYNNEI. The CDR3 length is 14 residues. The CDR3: CASSRTGYTGELFF. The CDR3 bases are TGTGCCAGCAGTCGGACTGGATACACCGGGGAGCTGTTTTTT.

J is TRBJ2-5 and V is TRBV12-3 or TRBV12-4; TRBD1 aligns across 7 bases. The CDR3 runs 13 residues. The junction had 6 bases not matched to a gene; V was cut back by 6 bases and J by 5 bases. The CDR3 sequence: CASRAGGVETQYF. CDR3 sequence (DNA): TGTGCCAGCAGGGCAGGGGGTGTGGAGACCCAGTACTTC.

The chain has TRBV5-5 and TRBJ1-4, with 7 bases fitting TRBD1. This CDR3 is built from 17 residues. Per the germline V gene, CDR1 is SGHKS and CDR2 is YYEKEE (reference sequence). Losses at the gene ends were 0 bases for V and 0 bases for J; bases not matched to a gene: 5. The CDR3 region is CASSLEGQFATNEKLFF. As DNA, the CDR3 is TGTGCCAGCAGCTTGGAGGGACAGTTTGCAACTAATGAAAAACTGTTTTTT. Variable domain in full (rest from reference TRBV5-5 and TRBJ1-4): DAGVTQSPTHLIKTRGQQVTLRCSPISGHKSVSWYQQVLGQGPQFIFQYYEKEERGRGNFPDRFSARQFPNYSSELNVNALLLGDSALYLCASSLEGQFATNEKLFFGSGTQLSVL.

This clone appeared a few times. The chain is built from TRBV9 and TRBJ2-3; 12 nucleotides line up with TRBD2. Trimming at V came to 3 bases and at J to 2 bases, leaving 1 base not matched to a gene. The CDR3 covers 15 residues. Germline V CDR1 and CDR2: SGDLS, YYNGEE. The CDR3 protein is CASSASGRATDTQYF. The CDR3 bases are TGTGCCAGCAGCGCTAGCGGGAGGGCCACAGATACGCAGTATTTT.

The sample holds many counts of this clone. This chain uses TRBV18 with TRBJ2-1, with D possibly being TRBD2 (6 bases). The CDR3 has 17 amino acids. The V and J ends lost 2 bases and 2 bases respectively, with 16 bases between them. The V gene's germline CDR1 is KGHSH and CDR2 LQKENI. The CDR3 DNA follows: TGTGCCAGCTCACCAAAACCCGTAGCGGATCCCTACAATGAGCAGTTCTTC. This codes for CASSPKPVADPYNEQFF.

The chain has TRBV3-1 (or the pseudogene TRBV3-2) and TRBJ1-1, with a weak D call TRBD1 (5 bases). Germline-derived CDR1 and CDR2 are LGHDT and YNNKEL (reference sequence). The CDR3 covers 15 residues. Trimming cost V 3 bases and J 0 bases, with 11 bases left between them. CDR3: CASSQTAIMNTEAFF. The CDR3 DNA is TGTGCCAGCAGCCAGACAGCTATAATGAACACTGAAGCTTTCTTT.

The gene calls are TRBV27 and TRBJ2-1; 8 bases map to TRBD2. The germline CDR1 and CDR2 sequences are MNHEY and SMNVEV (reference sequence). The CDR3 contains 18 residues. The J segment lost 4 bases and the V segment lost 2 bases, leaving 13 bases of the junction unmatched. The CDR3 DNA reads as TGTGCCAGCAGTTTAGATTTTGCGAGCGGGAGAGGATACAATGAGCAGTTCTTC. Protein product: CASSLDFASGRGYNEQFF.

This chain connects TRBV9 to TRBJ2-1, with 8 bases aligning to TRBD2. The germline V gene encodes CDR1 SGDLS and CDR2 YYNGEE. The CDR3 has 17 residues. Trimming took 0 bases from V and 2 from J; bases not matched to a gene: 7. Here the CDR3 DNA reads TGTGCCAGCAGCGTAGGTGTCACGGGAGGGCCCTACAATGAGCAGTTCTTC. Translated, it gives CASSVGVTGGPYNEQFF.

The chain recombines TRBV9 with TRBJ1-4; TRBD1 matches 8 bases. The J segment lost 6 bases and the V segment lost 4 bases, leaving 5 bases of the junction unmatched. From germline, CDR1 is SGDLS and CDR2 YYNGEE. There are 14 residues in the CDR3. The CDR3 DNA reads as TGTGCCAGCAGCACAACGGGACAGGATGAAAAACTGTTTTTT. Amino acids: CASSTTGQDEKLFF.

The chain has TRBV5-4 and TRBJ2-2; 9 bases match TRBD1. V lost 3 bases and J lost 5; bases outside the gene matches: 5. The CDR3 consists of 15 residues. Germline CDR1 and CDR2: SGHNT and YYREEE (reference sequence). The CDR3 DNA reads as TGTGCCAGCAGCTCCTTCGGACAGGGGACCGGGGAGCTGTTTTTT. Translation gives CASSSFGQGTGELFF.

The CDR3 is CASSLVSGRDAYEQYF. As DNA, the CDR3 is TGTGCCAGCAGCTTAGTTAGCGGGAGGGATGCCTACGAGCAGTACTTC. The chain has TRBV7-9 and TRBJ2-7; 11 bases are shared with TRBD2. The length of the CDR3 is 16 residues. Germline values: CDR1 SEHNR, CDR2 FQNEAQ (reference sequence). J was trimmed by 2 bases and V by 1 base; bases with no gene match: 4.

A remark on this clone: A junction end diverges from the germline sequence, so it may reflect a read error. CDR3 region: CASRPGGSGGTGVNVLTF. The CDR3, as DNA: TGTGCCAGCAGGCCAGGGGGCTCAGGGGGGACTGGGGTCAACGTCCTGACTTTC. This chain connects TRBV28 to TRBJ2-6; 8 bases line up with TRBD1. Germline assignment: CDR1 MDHEN and CDR2 SYDVKM. CDR3 length equals 18 residues.

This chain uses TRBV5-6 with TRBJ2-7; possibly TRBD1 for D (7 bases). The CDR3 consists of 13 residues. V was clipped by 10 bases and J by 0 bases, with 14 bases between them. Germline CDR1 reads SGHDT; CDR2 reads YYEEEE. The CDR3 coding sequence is TGTGCCGCTGGCCAGGGGGGCTCCTACGAGCAGTACTTC. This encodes CAAGQGGSYEQYF.

The CDR3 nucleotides are TGTGCCAGCAGCCAACGGATACGGGAGGGCGGGGCAGATACGCAGTATTTT. Residues: CASSQRIREGGADTQYF. The chain joins TRBV3-1 (or the pseudogene TRBV3-2) to TRBJ2-3; 8 bases match TRBD2. Germline values: CDR1 LGHDT, CDR2 YNNKEL (reference sequence). Trimming cost V 2 bases and J 4 bases; bases outside gene matches: 11. CDR3 length: 17 residues.

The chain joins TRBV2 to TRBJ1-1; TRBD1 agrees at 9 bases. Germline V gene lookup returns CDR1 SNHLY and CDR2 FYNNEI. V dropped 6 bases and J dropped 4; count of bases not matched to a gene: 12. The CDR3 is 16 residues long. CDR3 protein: CASRRIQGAKGTEAFF. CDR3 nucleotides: TGTGCCAGCAGGAGAATACAGGGGGCTAAGGGCACTGAAGCTTTCTTT.